This T cell receptor (beta chain) was sequenced during a study of T cells in Graves' hyperthyroidism and ophthalmopathy (dated by TCRdb to between 2017 and 2020). Describing the broader study: Peripheral blood was sampled at the time of initial diagnosis, prior to any treatment. An independent validation cohort of fewer than 20 hyperthyroidism patients and approximately 17 patients who later progressed to ophthalmopathy tested prospective prediction of ophthalmopathy. Following sampling, methimazole starting at 30 mg daily was given to hyperthyroidism patients, and high-dose intravenous methylprednisolone was given to ophthalmopathy patients. For training and testing, the 80 to 100 patients in the discovery cohort were randomly divided in a 7:3 ratio. The paper describes TCR Vbeta CDR3 sequencing of roughly 130 peripheral blood samples, made up of 43 ophthalmopathy patients, roughly 80 hyperthyroidism patients and 17 progressor patients. The study also compared thyroid tissue and blood T-cell repertoires from several Graves' hyperthyroidism patients. TCR V-J signatures able to tell the groups apart were searched for in a discovery cohort of some 97 patients, of whom 43 had Graves' ophthalmopathy and roughly 58 had stable Graves' hyperthyroidism.

In the ophthalmopathy patients, disease was moderately to severely active, with a Clinical Activity Score of 3 or more, a NOSPECS grade of 4 or more, and a duration of less than 3 months. Patients with uncontrolled infections, other autoimmune diseases, pregnancy or lactation were excluded. Diagnoses were established on the basis of clinical symptoms, serum thyroxine and TRAb, thyroid ultrasound, and orbital computed tomography. Ficoll-Paque density gradient centrifugation was used to isolate PBMCs from around 10 ml of fresh peripheral blood. Total RNA was extracted with Trizol reagent, and quality was checked on an Agilent 2100 Bioanalyzer. Study-wide findings and limitations: In validation, the model predicted progression to ophthalmopathy with over 65% sensitivity and around 72% specificity, a median of roughly seven months before onset. Sample size was not statistically predetermined, and investigators were not blinded to group allocation. Most expanded thyroid clonotypes (frequency above 0.001) were also detected in blood, a finding suggesting that blood repertoires may reflect thyroid immune responses. Ophthalmopathy was separated from stable hyperthyroidism by a 13 V-J signature model, with approximately 86% sensitivity and 81% to 82% specificity obtained in cross-validation and 80%/75% obtained in testing.

Reading from cysteine to phenylalanine, the CDR3 counts 15 amino acids. Only the CDR3 portion is preserved as DNA: 45 bases, with reading frame beginning at the first base. CDR1 LNHDA and CDR2 SQIVND are derived from the germline V gene (reference sequence). Trimming leaves V shorter by 3 bases and J shorter by 7 bases, with the junction holding 8 bases beyond the gene matches. The TCR beta CDR3 regions were amplified from RNA transcripts. The TCR CDR3 was subjected to a first round of RT-PCR using the HTBI primer set and the Qiagen OneStep RT-PCR kit. Libraries were constructed in a second round of multiplex PCR, after which size selection and purification were performed. Libraries were sequenced paired-end with 100 bp reads on an Illumina HiSeq2000. The original pipeline was this. SOAPnuke was used to process the raw data, with reads discarded if the reads contained adapters or uncalled bases, had a mean Phred below 15, or lacked an exact constant-primer or identifier match. High-quality paired reads were merged with COPE v1.2.5, and unique nucleotide sequences were defined as clonotypes. MiTCR v1.1 was used to align clonotypes to the IMGT TRBV, TRBD and TRBJ reference segments. The analysis included only V-J combinations with a frequency above 0.0001, which together covered over 98% of the repertoires. A TCS score was defined as the ratio between F50 (clonal expansion) and ExV (chaos), using BLOSUM62-based TCRdist between CDR3 peptides within each V-J. Welch's t-statistics and random forest reduced several hundred V-J features to 10 to 15, which were used in a naive Bayes classifier (R e1071). TCRdb handled the public reads itself, with Q25 trimming in fastp and clone calling in MiXCR, and kept productive beta chains. CDR3 protein duplicates are merged, each entry listing the most common genes and DNA. TCRdb, not the original authors, processed these V and J calls. The table for this sample lists around 300,000 distinct CDR3 sequences; over 20% of them were counted only once. Jointly, the top ten make up 50% to 75% of the sample.

Details on this clonotype: This receptor's antigen is unknown. Base qualities were left out, and no much larger clone turns up one base away.

The sequence is built from TRBV19 and TRBJ2-2, with 7 middle bases fitting TRBD2. Sequenced: blood. The sequence was collected from a man aged 30-40 years with Graves' ophthalmopathy. The bases are TGTGCCAGTAGTATCCGACTAGCCCAATACGGGGAGCTGTTTTTT. This encodes CASSIRLAQYGELFF.